A selection of T cell receptor beta chains follows, all from one sample in a study of blood T cell repertoires in COVID-19. The data were produced by immunoSEQ multiplex PCR, yet TCRdb's version contains in-frame clones alone and is incomplete. The sample has a few hundred thousand clones, 86% seen once. What was sequenced was peripheral blood. These receptors all come from a woman between 55 and 75 years old with COVID-19, enrolled during active disease. Both conserved end residues are part of each CDR3. D genes are given only for firm matches. Clone size is stated in some rows and not others, as once, few, many or a class when expanded.

d_call j_call v_call clone_size cdr3_aa cdr3_nt
. TRBJ2-1 TRBV7-2 once CASSLGSAVNEQFF TGTGCCAGCAGCTTAGGGTCGGCGGTTAATGAGCAGTTCTTC
. TRBJ1-2 TRBV9 . CASSRPQGASYGYTF TGTGCCAGCAGCCGCCCACAGGGAGCGTCCTATGGCTACACCTTC
. TRBJ1-2 TRBV4-2 . CASSQDGGQARGYTF TGTGCCAGCAGCCAAGACGGGGGGCAAGCAAGGGGCTACACCTTC
. TRBJ2-3 TRBV4-3 . CASSQETRDTDTQYF TGCGCCAGCAGCCAAGAGACACGAGACACAGATACGCAGTATTTT
. TRBJ2-3 TRBV7-9 . CASSLASSVSTDTQYF TGTGCCAGCAGCTTAGCTTCAAGCGTTAGCACAGATACGCAGTATTTT
. TRBJ1-4 TRBV4-2 . CASSPPPGNEKLFF TGTGCCAGCAGCCCCCCCCCGGGGAATGAAAAACTGTTTTTT
. TRBJ2-7 TRBV27 . CASSFRASYEQYF TGTGCCAGCAGTTTTCGCGCCTCCTACGAGCAGTACTTC
. TRBJ1-4 TRBV3-1/TRBV3-2 . CASSQGRGSREKLFF TGTGCCAGCAGCCAGGGTAGGGGGTCTCGCGAAAAACTGTTTTTT
. TRBJ2-3 TRBV27 . CASRKTSTDTQYF TGTGCCAGCAGGAAGACTAGCACAGATACGCAGTATTTT
TRBD2 TRBJ2-1 TRBV27 . CASRLAGYNEQFF TGTGCCAGCAGACTAGCGGGGTACAATGAGCAGTTCTTC
. TRBJ2-5 TRBV19 . CASSSGLFIFQETQYF TGTGCCAGTAGTTCCGGACTGTTTATCTTTCAAGAGACCCAGTACTTC
TRBD1 TRBJ1-4 TRBV6-5 . CASSPTQGGEKLFF TGTGCCAGCAGCCCGACCCAGGGGGGTGAAAAACTGTTTTTT
TRBD1 TRBJ2-7 TRBV18 few CASSPGPGQGVGEQYF TGTGCCAGCTCACCCGGTCCGGGACAGGGGGTTGGAGAGCAGTACTTC
. TRBJ1-5 TRBV18 . CASSPTPGYGNQPQHF TGTGCCAGCTCACCAACTCCGGGGTACGGCAATCAGCCCCAGCATTTT
. TRBJ1-2 TRBV5-1 . CASSLTTGSTGYTF TGCGCCAGCAGCTTGACGACAGGTTCTACTGGCTACACCTTC
. TRBJ1-2 TRBV11-2 . CASSLVREGYTF TGTGCCAGCAGCTTAGTAAGGGAGGGCTACACCTTC
. TRBJ2-7 TRBV20-1 . CSALGVEQYF TGCAGTGCCCTAGGGGTCGAGCAGTACTTC
. TRBJ1-1 TRBV6-2/TRBV6-3 once CASSYSGGSEAFF TGTGCCAGCAGTTACTCAGGGGGTTCTGAAGCTTTCTTT
TRBD2 TRBJ2-5 TRBV6-2/TRBV6-3 . CASSSLAGGPGKTQYF TGTGCCAGCAGTTCCCTAGCGGGGGGGCCGGGAAAGACCCAGTACTTC
. TRBJ1-1 TRBV19 few CASSIPDSPNTEAFF TGTGCCAGTAGTATCCCCGACAGCCCGAACACTGAAGCTTTCTTT
TRBD2 TRBJ2-1 TRBV18 . CASSPRSLAGSLNNEQFF TGTGCCAGCTCACCCAGGAGCCTAGCGGGGTCGCTGAACAATGAGCAGTTCTTC
TRBD2 TRBJ2-1 TRBV7-9 . CASSAGLAGNNEQFF TGTGCCAGCAGCGCGGGACTAGCGGGGAATAATGAGCAGTTCTTC
. TRBJ1-2 TRBV7-2 once CAGFGTTENYGYTF TGTGCCGGGTTCGGGACTACTGAGAATTATGGCTACACCTTC
. TRBJ1-5 TRBV27 . CASSFRYPTSFSNQPQHF TGTGCCAGCAGTTTCCGGTACCCCACCTCCTTTAGCAATCAGCCCCAGCATTTT
. TRBJ2-1 TRBV2 . CASSERLAKDEQFF TGTGCCAGCAGTGAAAGGTTAGCCAAAGATGAGCAGTTCTTC
TRBD2 TRBJ2-5 TRBV3-1/TRBV3-2 . CASSQSGGPETQYF TGTGCCAGCAGCCAAAGCGGGGGGCCTGAGACCCAGTACTTC
. TRBJ1-5 TRBV30 . CAWTVGGPNQPQHF TGTGCCTGGACCGTAGGCGGCCCCAATCAGCCCCAGCATTTT
TRBD1 TRBJ1-4 TRBV5-1 . CASSRAPGQGPRSEKLFF TGCGCCAGCAGCCGGGCCCCGGGACAGGGGCCTCGTAGTGAAAAACTGTTTTTT
TRBD1 TRBJ1-4 TRBV4-1 . CASSLGMTGVKEKLFF TGCGCCAGCAGCCTCGGCATGACAGGGGTGAAAGAAAAACTGTTTTTT
TRBD2 TRBJ2-5 TRBV7-2 . CASSRVSGGGETQYF TGTGCCAGCAGCAGAGTTAGCGGGGGAGGAGAGACCCAGTACTTC
. TRBJ1-6 TRBV7-6 . CASSLGTVNNSPLHF TGTGCCAGCAGCTTAGGAACAGTAAATAATTCACCCCTCCACTTT
. TRBJ2-7 TRBV6-5 . CASSYTGISSDEQYF TGTGCCAGCAGTTACACAGGGATAAGCTCTGACGAGCAGTACTTC
TRBD1 TRBJ1-3 TRBV5-1 . CASSLAGTGAFSGNTIYF TGCGCCAGCAGCTTGGCTGGGACAGGGGCGTTCTCTGGAAACACCATATATTTT
TRBD2 TRBJ2-1 TRBV24-1 . CATSLAGEIDEQFF TGTGCCACCAGCCTAGCGGGGGAGATCGATGAGCAGTTCTTC
. TRBJ1-3 TRBV7-9 . CASSSTALSGNTIYF TGTGCCAGCAGCTCCACAGCACTCTCTGGAAACACCATATATTTT
. TRBJ1-6 TRBV2 . CASSEVGFYNSPLHF TGTGCCAGCAGTGAGGTCGGGTTTTATAATTCACCCCTCCACTTT
. TRBJ1-1 TRBV6-7 . CASKVRSTEAFF TGTGCCAGCAAGGTAAGGAGCACTGAAGCTTTCTTT
TRBD2 TRBJ2-7 TRBV7-2 . CASSLVAGDEQYF TGTGCCAGCAGCTTAGTGGCGGGGGACGAGCAGTACTTC
TRBD1 TRBJ2-5 TRBV12-3/TRBV12-4 . CASRLTGWETQYF TGTGCCAGCAGATTGACAGGGTGGGAGACCCAGTACTTC
. TRBJ1-1 TRBV12-3/TRBV12-4 . CASSATVNTEAFF TGTGCCAGCAGTGCGACTGTGAACACTGAAGCTTTCTTT
. TRBJ2-7 TRBV6-5 . CASSYSRSYEQYF TGTGCCAGCAGTTACTCGCGGTCCTACGAGCAGTACTTC
. TRBJ2-3 TRBV7-9 . CASSLGRGTATSTDTQYF TGTGCCAGCAGCTTAGGGAGGGGGACAGCAACTAGCACAGATACGCAGTATTTT
TRBD1 TRBJ2-5 TRBV6-5 . CASSYHMAGGETQYF TGTGCCAGCAGTTATCATATGGCAGGGGGCGAGACCCAGTACTTC
TRBD1 TRBJ2-3 TRBV11-3 . CASSPLGQGLTDTQYF TGTGCCAGCAGCCCCTTGGGACAGGGTCTAACAGATACGCAGTATTTT
TRBD1 TRBJ1-4 TRBV30 few CAWGQGPEKLFF TGTGCCTGGGGACAGGGCCCTGAAAAACTGTTTTTT
. TRBJ2-2 TRBV5-6 . CASSHRRVTTGELFF TGTGCCAGCAGCCATAGGAGGGTTACCACCGGGGAGCTGTTTTTT
. TRBJ2-2 TRBV11-1 few CASSLLRGSNTGELFF TGTGCCAGCAGCTTACTGCGGGGATCGAACACCGGGGAGCTGTTTTTT